This T cell receptor beta chain was observed in a study of OX40 agonist ivuxolimab in advanced cancers. At the level of the whole study: Ivuxolimab was an agonistic, fully human IgG2 monoclonal antibody directed against OX40 (CD134), a costimulatory receptor. The paper reports the monotherapy dose-escalation portion (N of about 47 patients) of the phase I ivuxolimab trial. Peripheral TCRbeta sequencing aimed to test whether ivuxolimab altered TCR sequence diversity and caused clonal T-cell expansion. Intravenous ivuxolimab was administered to patients every 2 weeks at six dose levels: 0.01, 0.1, 0.3, 1.5, 3 and 10 mg/kg. In the dose-escalation cohort, about four fifths of patients were male, and the mean age was roughly 60 years with a range of 23 to 79. Three dose-escalation patients achieved partial responses, one with hepatocellular carcinoma and two with cutaneous melanoma. Among the approximately 54 dose-escalation patients, some 20 had hepatocellular carcinoma, 15 melanoma, 9 renal cell carcinoma and 9 head and neck cancer. Prior anti-PD-1, anti-PD-L1 or anti-CTLA-4 therapy was permitted, and approximately 39% of dose-escalation patients had received checkpoint inhibitors.

The germline V gene encodes CDR1 SEHNR and CDR2 FQNEAQ (reference sequence). Trimming removed 2 bases from V and 9 bases from J; the gene matches leave 7 bases unexplained. The CDR3, cysteine through phenylalanine, is 15 amino acids long. The entry retains the CDR3 DNA only, 45 bases that are in frame from base 1. Genomic DNA was extracted from sorted cells for sequencing of the TCRbeta CDR3 region. The immunoSEQ Assay was used for sequencing of TCRbeta CDR3 regions. TCRdb re-hosts the immuneACCESS table, in-frame sequences only. Its copies lack some clones; in the studies checked, an unresolved V gene accounts for under half of them, and the cause for the rest is not known. Counted in this sample were about 33,000 clones; roughly 89% of them appeared once. About 25% of the sample is held by the ten biggest clonotypes. What the work shows at the level of the full study, not this receptor alone: After ivuxolimab, expanded clones were on average more numerous among CD8+ T cells than among CD4+ T cells. In partial responders in the 0.1-3.0 mg/kg groups, normalized peripheral clonal expansion was found to be among the lowest, especially among CD8+ T cells. At doses of 0.1 to 3.0 mg/kg, clonal expansion of both CD4+ and CD8+ T cells in blood was seen between baseline and week 6. The antigen specificity of the peripheral T cells that underwent clonal expansion was not determined. Low levels of normalized T-cell clonal expansion were also seen in some nonresponding patients.

The trial excluded patients who had a history of autoimmune disease or who were on systemic immunosuppression. In every dose cohort, peripheral blood was drawn for TCR sequencing at baseline, cycle 4 day 1, and cycle 7 day 1. The samples were drawn from a first-in-human, open-label, multicenter phase I dose-escalation trial of ivuxolimab. Adults with locally advanced or metastatic melanoma, renal cell carcinoma, hepatocellular carcinoma or head and neck squamous cell carcinoma were enrolled in the trial. CD4+ and CD8+ T cells were sorted separately from peripheral blood before TCR sequencing. Details on this clone: Its antigen target is currently unknown. Nothing much larger sits one base from this clone, and base qualities are not available.

This clonotype originated in an adult with an advanced solid tumor such as melanoma, head and neck, liver or kidney cancer. This chain joins TRBV7-9 to TRBJ2-1, with TRBD2 matching 10 junction bases. The source was CD4+ or CD8+ T cells sorted from blood, collected in a trial of the OX40 agonist ivuxolimab. The sequenced DNA: TGTGCCAGCAGCTTATACCTAGCGGGGGATCGTGAGCAGTTCTTC. Translated, it gives CASSLYLAGDREQFF.